These T cell receptor beta chains were read from a single sample in a study of T cell responses to AZD1222 COVID-19 vaccine. Generated by immunoSEQ multiplex PCR, the TCRdb table keeps only in-frame clones and is missing some. In the table there are more than 150,000 clones, about 90% of which are singletons. Specimen: peripheral blood, collected on day 0 of AZD1222 vaccination. The receptors shown here come from an adult in good health. Each CDR3 is given with its conserved first and last residue. Each record gives: CDR3 protein, CDR3 DNA, D gene, CDR3 length, V gene, J gene, clone size. D genes are given only for firm matches. The size field is filled for only some rows; it gives once, few, many or a size class.

CASSDGQNTYEQYF	TGCGCCAGCAGCGACGGACAGAACACCTACGAGCAGTACTTC	NA	14	TRBV5-1	TRBJ2-7	NA
CASTGTGGYGYTF	TGTGCCAGCACCGGGACAGGGGGCTATGGCTACACCTTC	TRBD1	13	TRBV9	TRBJ1-2	NA
CASSYPAAGGPEQFF	TGTGCCAGCAGTTACCCAGCCGCGGGGGGGCCTGAGCAGTTCTTC	TRBD2	15	TRBV6-2/TRBV6-3	TRBJ2-1	once
CASRGTADQPQHF	TGTGCCAGCAGGGGGACAGCGGATCAGCCCCAGCATTTT	TRBD1	13	TRBV2	TRBJ1-5	NA
CASRRRQESVTDTQYF	TGCGCCAGCAGGAGGCGACAGGAATCGGTCACAGATACGCAGTATTTT	NA	16	TRBV5-1	TRBJ2-3	NA
CASSVGGEGLNTEAFF	TGTGCCAGCAGCGTAGGGGGGGAGGGTCTGAACACTGAAGCTTTCTTT	NA	16	TRBV9	TRBJ1-1	NA
CASSRLAGHLQETQYF	TGTGCCAGCAGTCGGTTAGCGGGCCACCTTCAAGAGACCCAGTACTTC	TRBD2	16	TRBV28	TRBJ2-5	NA
CASSQRLPPYEQYF	TGTGCCAGCAGCCAACGCCTCCCTCCTTACGAGCAGTACTTC	NA	14	TRBV6-2/TRBV6-3	TRBJ2-7	NA
CASSFRVGTEQFF	TGTGCCAGCAGCTTTCGAGTGGGGACTGAGCAGTTCTTC	NA	13	TRBV5-4	TRBJ2-1	NA
CAISEGSSGRETQYF	TGTGCCATCAGTGAGGGGTCTAGCGGGAGAGAGACCCAGTACTTC	TRBD2	15	TRBV10-3	TRBJ2-5	NA
CASSPGGGEDQPQHF	TGTGCCAGCAGTCCCGGAGGGGGGGAAGATCAGCCCCAGCATTTT	NA	15	TRBV28	TRBJ1-5	NA
CASSQTLTGTSYEQYF	TGCGCCAGCAGCCAGACCCTAACAGGGACCTCCTACGAGCAGTACTTC	NA	16	TRBV4-3	TRBJ2-7	NA
CSVERGRQTQYF	TGCAGCGTGGAAAGGGGGAGGCAGACCCAGTACTTC	NA	12	TRBV29-1	TRBJ2-5	NA
CASSPRGSPYGYTF	TGTGCCAGCAGCCCCCGAGGCAGTCCCTATGGCTACACCTTC	NA	14	TRBV7-9	TRBJ1-2	NA
CASSVARGAYTQYF	TGTGCCAGCAGCGTAGCCCGGGGGGCCTATACGCAGTATTTT	NA	14	TRBV9	TRBJ2-3	NA
CSGASGRGEQFF	TGCAGCGGAGCTAGCGGGAGGGGTGAGCAGTTCTTC	TRBD2	12	TRBV29-1	TRBJ2-1	NA
CASWAGATNEKLFF	TGCGCCAGCTGGGCGGGGGCAACTAATGAAAAACTGTTTTTT	NA	14	TRBV10-2	TRBJ1-4	NA
CASSVEGEGNSPLHF	TGTGCCAGCAGCGTAGAGGGGGAAGGGAATTCACCCCTCCACTTT	NA	15	TRBV9	TRBJ1-6	NA